The source of this TCR beta chain is a study of OX40 agonist ivuxolimab in advanced cancers. Sequencing was performed with immunoSEQ multiplex PCR; in TCRdb, only in-frame clones are kept and a portion is missing. The sample consists of 55,000 to 75,000 clones, roughly 85% of them appearing once. CDR1 and CDR2 from the germline V gene are MDHEN and SYDVKM. The V segment lost 7 bases and the J segment 3 bases; nucleotides outside the gene matches: 5. CDR3 length: 13 residues. This receptor was identified in an adult with an advanced solid tumor such as melanoma, head and neck, liver or kidney cancer. The chain employs TRBV28 and TRBJ2-7; 8 bases map to TRBD1. The source material was CD4+ or CD8+ T cells sorted from blood, sampled in a trial of the OX40 agonist ivuxolimab. The CDR3, as DNA: TGTGCCAGCACCCCAGGGGGCAACTACGAGCAGTACTTC. This gives the protein CASTPGGNYEQYF. Variable domain in full (rest from reference TRBV28 and TRBJ2-7): DVKVTQSSRYLVKRTGEKVFLECVQDMDHENMFWYRQDPGLGLRLIYFSYDVKMKEKGDIPEGYSVSREKKERFSLILESASTNQTSMYLCASTPGGNYEQYFGPGTRLTVT.